This entry concerns a single T cell receptor beta chain. Library preparation (for TCRbeta) was performed with unique molecular identifiers. TCRdb passed the PCR reads through MiXCR, listing each CDR3 protein once. The sample records 440,000 or so distinct CDR3 sequences, about 11% being singletons. This sample was taken from a study of T-cell reconstitution after alpha-beta-depleted transplantation in children. The length of the CDR3 is 14 residues. CDR1 and CDR2 (germline): SEHNR, FQNEAQ (reference sequence). V was clipped by 5 bases and J by 10 bases, with 17 bases between them. J is TRBJ1-4 and V is TRBV7-9; D gene uncertain. The material sequenced was PBMCs from the stem cell graft donor, taken from the stem cell graft. This receptor was identified in a human donor who donated a stem cell graft to a child with acute myeloid leukemia. As DNA, the CDR3 is TGTGCCAGCAGCGCATATCCGGGCCCTTTAAAACTGTTTTTT. This encodes CASSAYPGPLKLFF. The variable domain in full, with the rest retrieved from reference TRBV7-9 and TRBJ1-4, is DTGVSQNPRHKITKRGQNVTFRCDPISEHNRLYWYRQTLGQGPEFLTYFQNEAQLEKSRLLSDRFSAERPKGSFSTLEIQRTEQGDSAMYLCASSAYPGPLKLFFGSGTQLSVL.